The 14 T cell receptor beta chains listed next were all sequenced from one sample in a study of shared clonotypes between healthy human individuals. Produced via immunoSEQ multiplex PCR; TCRdb's table is partial and in-frame only. This sample has over a million clones, with approximately 98% found just once. Sequenced input: naive CD4+ T cells sorted from blood. This sample's subset: CD45RA+ positively selected. The source of these receptors is a man aged 25 to 40 in good health.

J is TRBJ2-7 and V is TRBV6-4; TRBD2 is a possible D gene (6 bases). The germline V gene encodes CDR1 MRHNA and CDR2 SNTAGT. The ends were cut back, 3 bases at V and 3 bases at J, with 9 bases in the middle. The CDR3 totals 13 residues. The chain's CDR3 is CASSEEGGYEQYF. The CDR3 DNA follows: TGTGCCAGCAGTGAGGAGGGAGGCTACGAGCAGTACTTC.

This chain uses TRBV29-1 with TRBJ2-5; 7 positions match TRBD2. Losses at the gene ends were 3 bases for V and 0 bases for J; bases not matched to a gene: 4. The CDR3 length is 14 residues. CDR1 is SQVTM, CDR2 ANQGSEA, per germline. DNA of the CDR3: TGCAGCGTTGATCGGCGGGAGCACCAAGAGACCCAGTACTTC. It is translated as CSVDRREHQETQYF.

On this clone: Additional DNA sequences in this sample encode the identical CDR3. The J gene is TRBJ1-4, the V gene TRBV20-1; D not certain. The germline CDR1 and CDR2 sequences are DFQATT and SNEGSKA (reference sequence). Deletions cut 6 bases from V and 12 bases from J, with 14 bases between. This CDR3 spans 11 amino acids. This CDR3 reads CSASGSGELFF. The DNA of the CDR3 is TGCAGTGCCAGCGGGAGCGGGGAACTGTTTTTT.

This clone was observed once. The rearrangement uses TRBV6-5 and TRBJ1-5; a weak D match, TRBD1 (5 bases). The germline CDR1 and CDR2 sequences are MNHEY and SVGAGI. Between the trimmed V and J ends, which lost 6 bases and 4 bases, there was a span of 13 bases. This CDR3 region has 14 residues. The CDR3 region is CASSSGTENQPQHF. DNA of the CDR3: TGTGCCAGCAGCTCAGGGACGGAGAATCAGCCCCAGCATTTT.

The J gene is TRBJ2-1, the V gene TRBV5-6; 10 bases align to TRBD2. The CDR3 contains 16 residues. CDR1 is SGHDT, CDR2 YYEEEE, per germline. Unmatched junction bases numbered 4, after V lost 4 bases and J lost 0 bases. CDR3 loop: CASSPRTSGSYNEQFF. In DNA form, the CDR3 reads TGTGCCAGCAGCCCCAGGACTAGCGGCTCCTACAATGAGCAGTTCTTC. Together with reference TRBV5-6 and TRBJ2-1, the CDR3 gives the full variable domain: DAGVTQSPTHLIKTRGQQVTLRCSPKSGHDTVSWYQQALGQGPQFIFQYYEEEERQRGNFPDRFSGHQFPNYSSELNVNALLLGDSALYLCASSPRTSGSYNEQFFGPGTRLTVL.

The chain links TRBV28 to TRBJ2-7, with D possibly called TRBD1 or TRBD2 (5 bases each). Germline CDR1 and CDR2: MDHEN and SYDVKM. Trimming removed 3 bases from V and 3 bases from J, with 12 bases in between. The CDR3 length is 14 residues. CDR3 nucleotide sequence: TGTGCCAGCAGTTTGGGACCCTGGGGCTACGAGCAGTACTTC. The encoded protein is CASSLGPWGYEQYF.

V gene TRBV10-1 combines with J gene TRBJ1-5; D uncertain. Per the germline V gene, CDR1 is WNHNN and CDR2 is SYGVQD (reference sequence). The V end lost 9 bases, the J end lost 4 bases, and 13 bases lay between the germline ends. CDR3 length: 13 amino acids. As DNA, the CDR3 is TGCGCCAGAGCACTTACGGAAAATCAGCCCCAGCATTTT. Translation gives CARALTENQPQHF.

The chain couples TRBV6-4 to TRBJ2-2; D may correspond to TRBD1 or TRBD2 (6 bases each). Germline CDR1 reads MRHNA; CDR2 reads SNTAGT. The germline V and J ends were trimmed by 0 bases and 4 bases, with 15 bases remaining between them. CDR3 size: 17 residues. The CDR3 sequence: CASSDSSGAMGTGELFF. The CDR3 DNA is TGTGCCAGCAGTGACTCCTCGGGGGCAATGGGCACCGGGGAGCTGTTTTTT.

The chain joins TRBV19 to TRBJ2-7; D call uncertain. V lost 7 bases and J 7 bases, leaving 26 bases between the germline ends. This CDR3 has 16 residues. CDR1 and CDR2 from the germline V gene are LNHDA and SQIVND (reference sequence). This CDR3 reads CASTPQYPALVGEQYF. CDR3 bases: TGTGCCAGTACCCCGCAGTACCCGGCCTTGGTTGGGGAGCAGTACTTC.

The rearrangement links TRBV15 to TRBJ2-1; 7 bases align to TRBD1. This CDR3 has 10 amino acids. V shed 11 bases, J shed 9 bases, and the junction held 4 bases outside the gene matches. The germline gives CDR1 LNHNV, CDR2 YYDKDF (reference sequence). CDR3 sequence (DNA): TGTGCCTTAGGGGGCTTTGAGCAGTTCTTC. It encodes CALGGFEQFF.

The V gene is TRBV2, the J gene TRBJ2-7; 14 positions agree with TRBD2. The germline gives CDR1 SNHLY, CDR2 FYNNEI. V trimming: 6 bases; J trimming: 7 bases; junction bases outside the gene matches: 8. The CDR3 covers 15 residues. The CDR3 spells CASSMGLAGADEQYF. CDR3 nucleotides: TGTGCCAGCAGCATGGGACTAGCGGGAGCGGATGAGCAGTACTTC. Filled out from reference TRBV2 and TRBJ2-7, the complete variable domain reads EPEVTQTPSHQVTQMGQEVILRCVPISNHLYFYWYRQILGQKVEFLVSFYNNEISEKSEIFDDQFSVERPDGSNFTLKIRSTKLEDSAMYFCASSMGLAGADEQYFGPGTRLTVT.

Comment on this clone: Other DNA sequences within the sample encode an identical CDR3. In DNA, the CDR3 is TGTGCCAGCAGCGTGGAAGTGACCGGGGAGCTGTTTTTT. Translating it yields CASSVEVTGELFF. V usage is TRBV9 and J usage is TRBJ2-2; D is uncertain. The germline gives CDR1 SGDLS, CDR2 YYNGEE. V was pared by 2 bases and J by 5 bases, with 7 bases between. The CDR3 length is 13 residues.

The chain couples TRBV28 to TRBJ2-1; 9 bases align to TRBD1. V gave up 8 bases and J gave up 13 bases; unmatched junction bases: 9. CDR3 length equals 12 residues. Germline V gives CDR1 MDHEN, CDR2 SYDVKM. The DNA for the CDR3 is TGTGCCAGCGGGGGAAACAGGGGGCTACAGTTCTTC. Its translation: CASGGNRGLQFF.

The gene calls are TRBV2 and TRBJ1-5; TRBD1 aligns across 8 bases. The CDR3 is made up of 13 amino acids. The germline V gene encodes CDR1 SNHLY and CDR2 FYNNEI. CDR3 in amino acids: CVRGGQGYQPQHF. DNA for the CDR3: TGTGTGAGAGGTGGACAGGGCTATCAGCCCCAGCATTTT.